This T cell receptor (beta chain) comes out of a study of somatic mutations in cytotoxic T cells in rheumatoid arthritis (dated by TCRdb to about 2017). The study in broad terms: Right after diagnosis and prior to the start of any treatment, under 35 ml EDTA of peripheral blood was drawn from patients. For 60 to 80 rheumatoid arthritis patients and 20 healthy controls, TCRB deep sequencing was carried out. To characterize clonality, the study used TCRB deep sequencing while asking whether somatic mutations are carried by expanded CD8+ T-cell clones in newly diagnosed, untreated rheumatoid arthritis. The median ages of the patient and control groups were essentially identical. A FACSAria II or Sony SH800 was used to flow-sort some V beta antibody-stained T-cell populations at nearly 100% purity, and TCRB sequencing was also done on sorted V beta1+ cells. The paper's findings and limits, for the study overall: The slight underrepresentation of TRBV07 in patients was not corrected for multiple comparisons. The antigen targets of the expanded CD8+ clones were unknown, and absence from virus-specific databases did not rule out viral specificity. In about an eighth of the roughly 60 patients the largest CD8+ clone exceeded 20% of CD8+ cells, and several identical CD8+ TCRB sequences were shared between blood and synovial fluid. Healthy controls showed no age-related increase in CD8+ clonality, whereas patients did (Spearman r ≈ 0.49). CD8+ T-cell clonality did not differ significantly between rheumatoid arthritis patients and age-matched healthy controls.

Its CDR3 holds 14 amino acids, cysteine through phenylalanine. Only the CDR3 region is kept as DNA, spanning 42 bases read in frame from base 1. V was cut back by 2 bases and J by 5 bases, leaving a gap of 10 bases between them. The germline V gene (reference sequence) yields SGHNT for CDR1 and YYREEE for CDR2. On an AutoMACS, CD4+ and CD8+ cells were isolated via positive magnetic bead selection, and their purity was verified by flow cytometry. A TCR V beta antibody panel was used in flow cytometry to screen first for clonal expansions, which were then characterized by TCRB deep sequencing of sorted CD8+ fractions. Ficoll-Paque PLUS density gradient separation was used to isolate peripheral blood mononuclear cells. DNA from CD4-enriched, CD8-enriched or PBMC samples was extracted using Nucleospin Tissue or Tissue XS kits and then quantified on a Qubit 2.0 fluorometer. Genomic DNA underwent TCRB CDR3 sequencing using the immunoSEQ assay. As for how the authors treated the data: When patient CD8+ clones exceeding 1% were checked against published virus-specific TCRB sequences, only a few matched. The analyses included only productive TCRB rearrangements. A clone was defined by a unique TCRB CDR3 sequence, and clonality was computed as a productive clonality index based on Shannon entropy. Repertoire overlap between two samples was calculated from the template counts of each clone relative to total templates per sample. V-gene usage measured by flow cytometry correlated with TCRB sequencing V-gene usage, with a Spearman r of 0.6 to 0.75. This immuneACCESS table, as held by TCRdb, lists in-frame sequences with V and J called but not all clones. Of the missing ones, under half trace to an unresolved V gene in checked studies; the others have no known cause. That table is the source of V, J and clone size, and D and trimming were worked out from the DNA. The sample table records approximately 30,000 clones; 82% of these occur just once. The ten largest make up 7% to 9% of the sample.

Comment on this clone: No antigen is known for it. Base qualities are not at hand, and no much larger clone is one base apart.

This clonotype was obtained from an adult with rheumatoid arthritis. The receptor chain draws on TRBV5-4 and TRBJ2-2; the D gene is possibly TRBD2, with 6 bases matching. Input material: CD8+ T cells sorted from blood. The CDR3 in this case is CASSLPGGTGELFF. The base sequence is TGTGCCAGCAGCTTACCCGGAGGGACCGGGGAGCTGTTTTTT. Reference TRBV5-4 and TRBJ2-2 genes cover what lies past the CDR3, so the full variable domain is ETGVTQSPTHLIKTRGQQVTLRCSSQSGHNTVSWYQQALGQGPQFIFQYYREEENGRGNFPPRFSGLQFPNYSSELNVNALELDDSALYLCASSLPGGTGELFFGEGSRLTVL.